Below are 22 T cell receptor beta chains sequenced from a single sample in a study of blood T cell repertoires in COVID-19. Produced via immunoSEQ multiplex PCR; TCRdb's table is partial and in-frame only. Among a few hundred thousand clones listed, about 90% were seen once. Sequenced: peripheral blood. The receptors were gathered from a man younger than 35 with active or convalescent COVID-19.

CDR3 residues: CASSRAAGGASEAFF. The CDR3 DNA sequence: TGCGCCAGCAGCCGAGCGGCGGGGGGGGCTTCTGAAGCTTTCTTT. This rearrangement joins TRBV4-3 to TRBJ1-1, with D possibly being TRBD1 (6 bases). V dropped 4 bases and J dropped 6 bases, with 18 bases sitting between them. This CDR3 is built from 15 residues. The germline gives CDR1 LGHNA, CDR2 YSLEER.

The CDR3 sequence: CASSQIGGAGGYTF. CDR3 nucleotides: TGTGCCAGCAGCCAGATAGGGGGCGCCGGAGGCTACACCTTC. The chain couples TRBV3-1 (or the pseudogene TRBV3-2) to TRBJ1-2, with TRBD1 matching over 7 bases. CDR3 size: 14 residues. J was trimmed by 8 bases and V by 3 bases; bases with no gene match: 9. Per the germline V gene, CDR1 is LGHDT and CDR2 is YNNKEL (reference sequence).

V and J are TRBV6-5 and TRBJ2-7; a weak D match, TRBD1 (6 bases). The CDR3 loop spans 16 amino acids. Trimming left V 0 bases short and J 5 bases short, with 17 bases between. Germline-derived CDR1 and CDR2 are MNHEY and SVGAGI. CDR3 residues: CASSYSIGGLGHEQYF. CDR3 DNA sequence: TGTGCCAGCAGTTACTCGATTGGGGGCTTAGGCCACGAGCAGTACTTC.

This clone came up a few times. The rearrangement links TRBV5-8 to TRBJ1-1; possibly TRBD1 for D (6 bases). This CDR3 is built from 15 residues. V was cut by 2 bases and J by 4 bases, with 15 bases left in between. Germline values: CDR1 SGHTS, CDR2 YDEGEE. CDR3 region: CASSFRGAGGTEAFF. The CDR3 DNA follows: TGTGCCAGCAGCTTCCGGGGGGCTGGCGGCACTGAAGCTTTCTTT.

There are a few counts of this clone. The V and J genes are TRBV7-9 and TRBJ1-1; D possibly corresponds to TRBD1 (6 bases). Germline lookup yields CDR1 SEHNR and CDR2 FQNEAQ (reference sequence). Trimming stripped 4 bases from V and 7 bases from J, with 16 bases between. The CDR3 is 14 amino acids. Written as DNA, the CDR3 is TGTGCCAGCAGCTATTCAGGGGCCATCGTTGAAGCTTTCTTT. Protein sequence: CASSYSGAIVEAFF.

The chain couples TRBV7-3 to TRBJ2-3, with 11 bases identical to TRBD2. The junction had 10 bases not matched to a gene; V was cut back by 5 bases and J by 3 bases. The CDR3 is 17 residues long. Looked up from germline, CDR1 is SGHTA and CDR2 is FQGTGA. The CDR3 region has the DNA TGTGCCAGCAGCCCTATTCCCACTAGCGGGAGAACAGATACGCAGTATTTT. This encodes CASSPIPTSGRTDTQYF. Based on the CDR3 plus reference TRBV7-3 and TRBJ2-3, the full variable domain is GAGVSQTPSNKVTEKGKYVELRCDPISGHTALYWYRQSLGQGPEFLIYFQGTGAADDSGLPNDRFFAVRPEGSVSTLKIQRTERGDSAVYLCASSPIPTSGRTDTQYFGPGTRLTVL.

The table lists this clone with a count of one. The chain is built from TRBV3-1 (or the pseudogene TRBV3-2) and TRBJ1-4; tentative D call: TRBD1 (6 bases). Germline CDR1 LGHDT, CDR2 YNNKEL (reference sequence). V lost 4 bases, J lost 10 bases, and 16 bases lay in between. This CDR3 contains 14 residues. In DNA form, the CDR3 reads TGTGCCAGCAGCCCCTCCGGACAGATCGGAAAACTGTTTTTT. Its translation: CASSPSGQIGKLFF.

V usage is TRBV7-6 and J usage is TRBJ2-1; TRBD1 aligns across 9 bases. Trimming took 2 bases from V and 7 from J; bases not matched to a gene: 9. The germline V gene has CDR1 SGHVS and CDR2 FNYEAQ. There are 16 residues in the CDR3. The CDR3 DNA is TGTGCCAGCAGCTTACTAGGACAGGGGCTAGAGAATGAGCAGTTCTTC. Its translation: CASSLLGQGLENEQFF.

This chain uses TRBV6-5 with TRBJ1-2, with D perhaps matching TRBD1 (6 bases). The CDR3 is 16 amino acids. In germline, CDR1 is MNHEY, CDR2 SVGAGI. Trimming left V 4 bases short and J 1 base short, with 16 bases between. CDR3 residues: CASSLTTGSLNYGYTF. The CDR3 nucleotides are TGTGCCAGCAGTTTAACGACAGGATCCCTTAACTATGGCTACACCTTC.

The chain employs TRBV12-2 and TRBJ2-2; TRBD1, as called in the table, went unchecked against the DNA. TRBV12-2 is a listed pseudogene. This CDR3 has 15 residues. As DNA, the CDR3 is TGTGCAAGTCGCAAGGACAGGGGGGACACCGGGGAGCTGTTTTTT. It codes for CASRKDRGDTGELFF.

This clone was observed a single time. The chain couples TRBV5-5 to TRBJ1-2, with D unresolved. Trimming stripped 0 bases from V and 4 bases from J, with 10 bases between. The CDR3 covers 14 residues. Germline values: CDR1 SGHKS, CDR2 YYEKEE (reference sequence). The CDR3: CASSLAGGSYGYTF. CDR3 coding DNA: TGTGCCAGCAGCTTGGCCGGAGGGTCCTATGGCTACACCTTC.

The gene calls are TRBV5-6 and TRBJ2-1, with TRBD1 matching 9 bases. The CDR3 spans 14 residues. CDR1 and CDR2 from the germline V gene are SGHDT and YYEEEE. The V segment lost 3 bases and the J segment 4 bases; nucleotides outside the gene matches: 2. This CDR3 reads CASSSGQGYNEQFF. The CDR3 nucleotides read TGTGCCAGCAGCTCGGGACAGGGTTACAATGAGCAGTTCTTC.

The gene calls are TRBV30 and TRBJ2-4; the match to TRBD1 covers 12 bases. With V trimmed by 8 bases and J by 2 bases, 22 bases remained unmatched. The CDR3 is 20 residues long. Germline values: CDR1 GTSNPN, CDR2 SVGIG (reference sequence). Here the CDR3 reads CAGRGVGLAGQGASKNIQYF. The CDR3 DNA follows: TGTGCCGGGCGGGGGGTGGGGCTCGCGGGACAGGGGGCATCCAAAAACATTCAGTACTTC.

V and J are TRBV19 and TRBJ2-7; TRBD1 agrees at 8 bases. The CDR3 consists of 13 residues. The ends lost 3 bases at V and 6 bases at J; junction bases unmatched: 4. Germline-derived CDR1 and CDR2 are LNHDA and SQIVND (reference sequence). CDR3 protein: CASSMQGATEQYF. CDR3 DNA: TGTGCCAGTAGTATGCAGGGGGCGACCGAGCAGTACTTC. The full variable domain, with the rest looked up from reference TRBV19 and TRBJ2-7, is DGGITQSPKYLFRKEGQNVTLSCEQNLNHDAMYWYRQDPGQGLRLIYYSQIVNDFQKGDIAEGYSVSREKKESFPLTVTSAQKNPTAFYLCASSMQGATEQYFGPGTRLTVT.

The chain uses TRBV7-2 and TRBJ1-5; D is unresolved. In germline, CDR1 is SGHTA, CDR2 FQGNSA. The CDR3 spans 15 residues. V lost 3 bases and J lost 0, with 9 bases in between. CDR3 DNA: TGTGCCAGCAGCTTGGTCAGTAATAGCAATCAGCCCCAGCATTTT. Translation gives CASSLVSNSNQPQHF.

The rearrangement links TRBV19 to TRBJ1-5, with D hard to call. The V end lost 5 bases, the J end lost 0 bases, and 14 bases lay between the germline ends. CDR3 length: 16 residues. Germline V gene sequence: CDR1 LNHDA, CDR2 SQIVND (reference sequence). The CDR3 loop is CASSGGRGSSNQPQHF. CDR3 nucleotide sequence: TGTGCCAGTAGTGGCGGGCGGGGATCTAGCAATCAGCCCCAGCATTTT. Filled out from reference TRBV19 and TRBJ1-5, the complete variable domain reads DGGITQSPKYLFRKEGQNVTLSCEQNLNHDAMYWYRQDPGQGLRLIYYSQIVNDFQKGDIAEGYSVSREKKESFPLTVTSAQKNPTAFYLCASSGGRGSSNQPQHFGDGTRLSIL.

The chain employs TRBV4-1 and TRBJ1-4, with D perhaps matching TRBD1 (5 bases). This CDR3 is 15 amino acids long. Germline V lookup: CDR1 MGHRA, CDR2 YSYEKL. Trimming took 1 base from V and 7 from J, leaving 13 bases between them. The chain's CDR3 is CASSQVSGVGEKLFF. Written as DNA, the CDR3 is TGCGCCAGCAGCCAAGTTTCGGGGGTCGGTGAAAAACTGTTTTTT.

J is TRBJ2-7 and V is TRBV5-1; 11 positions match TRBD1. Per the germline V gene, CDR1 is SGHRS and CDR2 is YFSETQ. The CDR3 extends over 17 amino acids. J gave up 2 bases and V 5 bases, and 12 bases lay outside the gene matches. CDR3 sequence (DNA): TGCGCCAGCAGATCCGGGACAGGGGGGTTTGGACCCTACGAGCAGTACTTC. Translated, it gives CASRSGTGGFGPYEQYF.

This chain connects TRBV5-1 to TRBJ1-5; TRBD1 is a possible D gene (5 bases). Trimming removed 0 bases from V and 0 bases from J, with 7 bases in between. Germline V CDR1 and CDR2: SGHRS, YFSETQ. The CDR3 spans 15 residues. CDR3 region: CASSLVGDSNQPQHF. The CDR3 bases are TGCGCCAGCAGCTTGGTAGGGGATAGCAATCAGCCCCAGCATTTT.

The chain is built from TRBV3-1 (or the pseudogene TRBV3-2) and TRBJ2-7; 10 bases are shared with TRBD2. V gave up 5 bases and J gave up 2 bases; unmatched junction bases: 18. The germline V gene encodes CDR1 LGHDT and CDR2 YNNKEL (reference sequence). The CDR3 runs to 19 residues. The CDR3 region is CASSSWENSGRYLPYEQYF. The CDR3 DNA is TGTGCCAGCAGCTCCTGGGAGAATAGCGGGAGGTATCTCCCCTACGAGCAGTACTTC.

The chain has TRBV18 and TRBJ2-5, with 7 bases lining up with TRBD2. This CDR3 has 16 residues. The germline V gene has CDR1 KGHSH and CDR2 LQKENI. V trimming: 2 bases; J trimming: 2 bases; junction bases outside the gene matches: 8. The CDR3 here is CASSPGELAVQETQYF. The CDR3 DNA sequence: TGTGCCAGCTCACCAGGCGAGCTAGCGGTACAAGAGACCCAGTACTTC.

This chain connects TRBV7-2 to TRBJ2-5; the match to TRBD2 covers 10 bases. The trim removed 2 bases at V and 5 bases at J, leaving 5 bases unmatched. Germline assignment: CDR1 SGHTA and CDR2 FQGNSA. This CDR3 has 15 residues. Here the CDR3 reads CASSLQRGGRETQYF. The CDR3 region has the DNA TGTGCCAGCAGCTTACAGCGGGGGGGCCGTGAGACCCAGTACTTC.